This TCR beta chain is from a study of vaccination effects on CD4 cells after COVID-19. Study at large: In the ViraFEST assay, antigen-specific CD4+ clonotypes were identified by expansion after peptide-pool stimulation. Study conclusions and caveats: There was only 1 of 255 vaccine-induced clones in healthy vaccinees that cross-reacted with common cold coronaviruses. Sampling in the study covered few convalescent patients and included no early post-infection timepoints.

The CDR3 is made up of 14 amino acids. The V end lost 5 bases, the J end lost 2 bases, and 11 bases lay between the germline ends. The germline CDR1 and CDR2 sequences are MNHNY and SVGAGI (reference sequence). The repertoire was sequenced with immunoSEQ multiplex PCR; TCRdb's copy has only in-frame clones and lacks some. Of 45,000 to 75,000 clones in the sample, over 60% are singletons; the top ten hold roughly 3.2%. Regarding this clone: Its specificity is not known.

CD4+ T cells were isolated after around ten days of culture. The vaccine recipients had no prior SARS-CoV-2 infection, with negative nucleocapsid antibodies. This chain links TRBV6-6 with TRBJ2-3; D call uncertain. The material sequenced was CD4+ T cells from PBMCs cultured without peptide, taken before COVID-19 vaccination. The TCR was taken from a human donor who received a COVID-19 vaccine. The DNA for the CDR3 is TGTGCCAGCAGTCCCCCCTTTCACACAGATACGCAGTATTTT. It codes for CASSPPFHTDTQYF.